One sample yielded the 9 T cell receptor beta chains listed below, sequenced in a study of glioma-infiltrating T cells after dendritic cell vaccination. Specified time point: after dendritic cell vaccination, including at tumor progression/relapse. The data were produced by immunoSEQ multiplex PCR, yet TCRdb's version contains in-frame clones alone and is incomplete. In the table there are 65,000 to 80,000 clones, roughly 87% of which are singletons. The source material was blood, sampled after dendritic cell vaccination. Every receptor here comes from a human donor with glioblastoma.

This chain links TRBV6-1 with TRBJ1-6, with 8 bases matching TRBD1. V trimming: 1 base; J trimming: 9 bases; junction bases outside the gene matches: 5. This CDR3 contains 15 residues. Germline values: CDR1 MNHNS, CDR2 SASEGT. CDR3 sequence: CASSEGVGQGSPLHF. The CDR3 DNA is TGTGCCAGCAGTGAAGGGGTCGGACAGGGTTCACCCCTCCACTTT.

This clone came up once. The chain employs TRBV7-9 and TRBJ2-7, with TRBD2 identical over 8 bases. CDR3 length equals 15 residues. Trimming cost V 1 base and J 2 bases; bases outside gene matches: 4. The V gene's germline CDR1 is SEHNR and CDR2 FQNEAQ (reference sequence). CDR3 nucleotide sequence: TGTGCCAGCAGCTTAGGGGGCGGGGGGACCTACGAGCAGTACTTC. Its protein is CASSLGGGGTYEQYF.

This chain uses TRBV7-2 with TRBJ2-1; possibly TRBD2 for D (5 bases). CDR1 and CDR2 (germline): SGHTA, FQGNSA. V lost 5 bases to trimming and J lost 4 bases, with 18 bases between them. The CDR3 sequence is 16 residues long. CDR3 DNA: TGTGCCAGCAGCCCATTGGTGGGAGATACGTACAATGAGCAGTTCTTC. Its translation is CASSPLVGDTYNEQFF.

This clone occurred once. J is TRBJ1-6 and V is TRBV25-1; D gene ambiguous. Germline-derived CDR1 and CDR2 are MGHDK and SYGVNS. Trimming shortened V by 3 bases and J by 12 bases, and 9 bases separated the two germline ends. CDR3 length equals 12 residues. The CDR3 DNA follows: TGTGCCAGCAGTGACCGGTCAAAACCCCTCCACTTT. Its protein product is CASSDRSKPLHF.

This chain's CDR3 is CASSLGSTGWYEQYF. The CDR3 bases are TGTGCCAGCAGCTTAGGGTCGACAGGGTGGTACGAGCAGTACTTC. The rearrangement uses TRBV7-2 and TRBJ2-7, with TRBD1 identical over 7 bases. J gave up 4 bases and V 1 base, and 7 bases lay outside the gene matches. The CDR3 contains 15 residues. CDR1 SGHTA and CDR2 FQGNSA come from the germline V gene.

The CDR3 region has the DNA TGCGCCAGCAGCTTATGGACGGGACTCTCTGGAAACACCATATATTTT. Translation gives CASSLWTGLSGNTIYF. The V and J genes are TRBV5-1 and TRBJ1-3; D may be TRBD1 (5 bases). The V end was cut by 2 bases, the J end by 0 bases, with 12 bases between. The germline V gene has CDR1 SGHRS and CDR2 YFSETQ. The length of the CDR3 is 16 residues.

The chain couples TRBV2 to TRBJ2-4; 8 nucleotides line up with TRBD1. This CDR3 comprises 14 residues. Germline loops: CDR1 SNHLY, CDR2 FYNNEI. After removal of 3 bases from V and 8 bases from J, the junction contained 6 bases not matched to a gene. CDR3 coding DNA: TGTGCCAGCAGTGATATGGACAGGGAATACATTCAGTACTTC. It translates to CASSDMDREYIQYF.

The J gene is TRBJ1-1, the V gene TRBV5-1; 8 bases are a match to TRBD1. The germline gives CDR1 SGHRS, CDR2 YFSETQ. The junction had 3 bases not matched to a gene; V was cut back by 4 bases and J by 7 bases. The CDR3 is made up of 12 amino acids. The CDR3 loop reads CASSLGTGEAFF. The CDR3, as DNA: TGCGCCAGCAGCCTAGGGACAGGTGAAGCTTTCTTT. The entire variable domain, with the rest obtained from reference TRBV5-1 and TRBJ1-1, is as follows: KAGVTQTPRYLIKTRGQQVTLSCSPISGHRSVSWYQQTPGQGLQFLFEYFSETQRNKGNFPGRFSGRQFSNSRSEMNVSTLELGDSALYLCASSLGTGEAFFGQGTRLTVV.

The V and J genes are TRBV25-1 and TRBJ1-1, with a weak D call TRBD1 (6 bases). This CDR3 region has 16 residues. The V gene lost 0 bases and the J gene lost 4 bases, with 15 bases spanning the gap. In germline, CDR1 is MGHDK, CDR2 SYGVNS. The CDR3, as DNA: TGTGCCAGCAGTGAATATAGGAGGATAGGGGGCACTGAAGCTTTCTTT. It codes for CASSEYRRIGGTEAFF.